This T cell receptor (beta chain) was sequenced during a study of blood T cells in healthy people across ages. The ends lost 1 base at V and 0 bases at J; junction bases unmatched: 5. Germline V gene lookup returns CDR1 SGHVS and CDR2 FQNEAQ. The CDR3 is made up of 18 amino acids. Primers used in a second PCR of about 7 to 12 cycles were a sample-barcoded 5' primer and a J-beta primer mix. Each CDR3 protein gets one entry after TCRdb re-called the 5' RACE reads with MiXCR. The sample gives around 1,000,000 distinct CDR3 sequences, less than 45% of which show up once; less than 15% is in the top ten. This clonotype showed up just a few times. Its specificity is not known. Study conclusions and caveats: Estimates of total diversity, which came from one million sequenced T cells, were considered to be underestimates.

The chain employs TRBV7-8 and TRBJ2-6; 8 bases align to TRBD1. Sequencing was carried out using blood. This clonotype was obtained from a young man in good health. For the CDR3, the DNA is TGTGCCAGCAGCTTAGTTCCGGGACAGGTCTCTGGGGCCAACGTCCTGACTTTC. Its protein is CASSLVPGQVSGANVLTF.